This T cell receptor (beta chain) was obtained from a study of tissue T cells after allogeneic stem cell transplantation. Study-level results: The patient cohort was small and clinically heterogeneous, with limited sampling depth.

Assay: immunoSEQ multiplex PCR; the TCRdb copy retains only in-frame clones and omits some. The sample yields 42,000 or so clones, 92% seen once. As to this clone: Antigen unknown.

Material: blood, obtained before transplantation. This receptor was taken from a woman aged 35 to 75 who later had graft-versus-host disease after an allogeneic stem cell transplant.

The chain's CDR3 is CASSPRLDGNTNTGELFF. The CDR3 coding sequence is TGTGCCAGTAGTCCCCGACTAGATGGAAATACGAACACCGGGGAGCTGTTTTTT. The genes are TRBV19 and TRBJ2-2; TRBD2 might be the D (6 bases). V lost 5 bases to trimming and J lost 0 bases, with 19 bases between them. This CDR3 region has 18 residues. CDR1 and CDR2 from the germline V gene are LNHDA and SQIVND (reference sequence).